This TCR beta chain was sequenced for a study of blood T cell repertoires in COVID-19. Study details: Sites across the United States, Italy and Spain contributed samples from acute and convalescent COVID-19.

In this sample, this clone turned up once. Source study methods: From reference gene primer amplification, estimates of nucleated cell counts were derived. Generated by immunoSEQ multiplex PCR, the TCRdb table keeps only in-frame clones and is missing some. V and J calls and clone size follow that table, whereas D and trimming were derived from the DNA. The sample contains around 150,000 clones, 84% of which appear only once. Followed longitudinally, the Seattle patients had been enrolled during active infection. The receptor was derived from a young man with COVID-19, enrolled during active disease. Sequencing was done on a sample of peripheral blood.

This CDR3 is CASSRLLAGALNTGELFF. The CDR3 bases are TGCGCCAGCAGCCGGCTCTTAGCGGGCGCCCTGAACACCGGGGAGCTGTTTTTT. V gene TRBV4-1 combines with J gene TRBJ2-2, with 7 bases lining up with TRBD2. CDR1 and CDR2 (germline): MGHRA, YSYEKL. This CDR3 region has 18 residues. V was clipped by 4 bases and J by 1 base; unmatched bases: 12.